The 31 T cell receptor beta chains below come from one sample, sequenced in a study of identical twins. TCRdb called the 5' RACE reads again in MiXCR, with one record for every CDR3 protein. The sample yields hundreds of thousands of distinct CDR3 sequences, about 7% seen once. These same records also appear under a second study, on yellow fever vaccine responses in identical twins.

Specimen: PBMCs. These receptors were obtained from a woman younger than 35 in good health.

This chain connects TRBV20-1 to TRBJ2-7; 12 nucleotides match TRBD2. Germline CDR1 is DFQATT and CDR2 is SNEGSKA (reference sequence). This CDR3 comprises 17 residues. Trimming took 5 bases from V and 0 from J; bases not matched to a gene: 11. CDR3 nucleotides: TGCAGTGCTCCACCGGGACTAGCGGGCCCCCTCTCCTACGAGCAGTACTTC. This codes for CSAPPGLAGPLSYEQYF.

This clonotype showed up just a few times. The chain is built from TRBV29-1 and TRBJ2-7, with D unresolved. CDR1 is SQVTM and CDR2 is ANQGSEA in the germline V gene. This CDR3 spans 14 amino acids. CDR3 sequence (DNA): TGCAGCGTCGAAGACATCCAGGACTCCTACGAGCAGTACGTC. Translation gives CSVEDIQDSYEQYV.

J is TRBJ2-3 and V is TRBV2, with D possibly matching TRBD2 (7 bases). In germline, CDR1 is SNHLY, CDR2 FYNNEI. This CDR3 is 15 amino acids long. Trimming removed 6 bases at V and 1 base at J, with 14 bases between. The CDR3 DNA follows: TGTGCCAGCAGGAGGGGGGGAGTCGGCACAGATACGCAGTATTTT. Its protein product is CASRRGGVGTDTQYF.

This clonotype came up a few times. The genes are TRBV4-1 and TRBJ2-3; D may correspond to TRBD1 or TRBD2 (5 bases each). V was pared by 3 bases and J by 0 bases, with 13 bases between. CDR1 and CDR2 from the germline V gene are MGHRA and YSYEKL. The CDR3 spans 16 residues. This chain's CDR3 is CASSHPGTDSTDTQYF. In DNA form, the CDR3 reads TGCGCCAGCAGCCACCCCGGGACCGATAGCACAGATACGCAGTATTTT.

This clonotype was observed a handful of times. V and J are TRBV20-1 and TRBJ2-1, with D possibly TRBD2 on 6 matching bases. The V gene lost 1 base and the J gene lost 0 bases, with 13 bases spanning the gap. Germline-derived CDR1 and CDR2 are DFQATT and SNEGSKA (reference sequence). The CDR3 extends over 16 amino acids. In DNA, the CDR3 is TGCAGTGCTAGAGTTGGCGGGGCTATCTCCTACAATGAGCAGTTCTTC. Its protein product is CSARVGGAISYNEQFF.

This clonotype was observed a few times. The chain employs TRBV7-6 and TRBJ2-1; 8 bases align to TRBD2. This CDR3 has 14 amino acids. Trimming took 4 bases from V and 7 from J; bases not matched to a gene: 6. Germline-derived CDR1 and CDR2 are SGHVS and FNYEAQ. The CDR3 loop reads CASSSSGSRNEQFF. The CDR3 nucleotides read TGTGCCAGCAGCTCCAGCGGGAGTAGGAATGAGCAGTTCTTC.

This clonotype was counted a few times. The CDR3 spells CASSLDWARYEQYF. CDR3 sequence (DNA): TGCGCCAGCAGCTTGGATTGGGCTAGATACGAGCAGTACTTC. The chain links TRBV5-1 to TRBJ2-7; no firm D call. Per germline, CDR1 SGHRS and CDR2 YFSETQ. The CDR3 loop spans 14 amino acids. Between the trimmed V and J ends, which lost 0 bases and 4 bases, there was a span of 11 bases.

The chain employs TRBV7-6 and TRBJ1-5, with 8 bases lining up with TRBD1. Per germline, CDR1 SGHVS and CDR2 FNYEAQ. The ends lost 5 bases at V and 0 bases at J; junction bases unmatched: 6. This CDR3 spans 16 amino acids. In DNA form, the CDR3 reads TGTGCCAGCAGCCGTGGACAGGGCTATAGCAATCAGCCCCAGCATTTT. Translated: CASSRGQGYSNQPQHF. Variable domain in full (rest from reference TRBV7-6 and TRBJ1-5): GAGVSQSPRYKVTKRGQDVALRCDPISGHVSLYWYRQALGQGPEFLTYFNYEAQQDKSGLPNDRFSAERPEGSISTLTIQRTEQRDSAMYRCASSRGQGYSNQPQHFGDGTRLSIL.

The CDR3 loop is CASYRDNANTEAFF. In DNA, the CDR3 is TGTGCCAGCTACCGGGACAACGCAAACACTGAAGCTTTCTTT. The gene calls are TRBV18 and TRBJ1-1; weak D call: TRBD1 (6 bases). The CDR3 length is 14 residues. Germline lookup yields CDR1 KGHSH and CDR2 LQKENI. Trimming took 7 bases from V and 2 from J, leaving 14 bases between them.

The sample holds many counts of this clonotype. This chain joins TRBV4-1 and TRBJ2-7, with TRBD2 as a possible D gene (6 bases). There are 15 residues in the CDR3. V lost 5 bases to trimming and J lost 4 bases, with 18 bases between them. CDR1 is MGHRA and CDR2 is YSYEKL in the germline V gene. The CDR3 bases are TGCGCCAGCAGCGACAAAACCGGGAGAACATACGAGCAGTACTTC. As protein: CASSDKTGRTYEQYF.

This clonotype was observed a handful of times. V and J are TRBV6-1 and TRBJ2-3; 9 bases align to TRBD2. The length of the CDR3 is 15 residues. V was pared by 10 bases and J by 3 bases, with 11 bases of the junction left unmatched. Germline CDR1 and CDR2: MNHNS and SASEGT. CDR3 region: CATLRLAAQTDTQYF. The CDR3 bases are TGTGCCACCCTTAGACTAGCGGCACAAACAGATACGCAGTATTTT.

The chain has TRBV4-1 and TRBJ1-1; 9 bases are a match to TRBD1. The CDR3 is made up of 17 amino acids. The V gene end was trimmed by 7 bases and the J gene end by 0 bases; junction bases not matched to a gene: 12. Germline values: CDR1 MGHRA, CDR2 YSYEKL. CDR3: CASTPRGTGNMNTEAFF. The CDR3 DNA is TGCGCCAGCACTCCTAGGGGGACAGGGAACATGAACACTGAAGCTTTCTTT.

This clonotype was seen more than once but under ten times. The rearrangement links TRBV6-5 to TRBJ2-3, with a tentative D call TRBD1 (6 bases). This CDR3 contains 16 residues. Germline CDR1 and CDR2: MNHEY and SVGAGI. V shed 2 bases and J shed 0 bases, with 12 bases lying between them. In nucleotides, the CDR3 is TGTGCCAGCAGTTACAAACAGGGTTTTAGCACAGATACGCAGTATTTT. Residues: CASSYKQGFSTDTQYF.

This clonotype was recorded many times. The chain carries TRBV10-3 and TRBJ1-1; no clear D gene. The CDR3 has 14 amino acids. Germline V gene data show CDR1 as ENHRY and CDR2 as SYGVKD. Trimming cost V 0 bases and J 2 bases, with 7 bases left between them. The chain's CDR3 is CAISESVLNTEAFF. The CDR3 DNA follows: TGTGCCATCAGTGAGTCTGTACTTAACACTGAAGCTTTCTTT.

The chain recombines TRBV20-1 with TRBJ1-1; D is undetermined. Looked up from germline, CDR1 is DFQATT and CDR2 is SNEGSKA (reference sequence). The V end was cut by 1 base, the J end by 0 bases, with 6 bases between. This CDR3 contains 13 residues. In nucleotides, the CDR3 is TGCAGTGCTAGAGCTCAGATGAACACTGAAGCTTTCTTT. As protein: CSARAQMNTEAFF.

This clonotype was found a few times. The gene calls are TRBV7-2 and TRBJ2-7; 7 positions agree with TRBD1. J lost 3 bases, V lost 1 base, and 6 bases had no gene match. In germline, CDR1 is SGHTA, CDR2 FQGNSA. CDR3 length equals 15 residues. The CDR3 bases are TGTGCCAGCAGCTTAGGGCCCGGGACAGACTACGAGCAGTACTTC. Amino acid sequence: CASSLGPGTDYEQYF.

This clonotype showed up just a few times. The chain employs TRBV20-1 and TRBJ2-1; no firm D call. V was trimmed by 0 bases and J by 8 bases, leaving 11 bases between them. The CDR3 covers 13 residues. Germline V CDR1 and CDR2: DFQATT, SNEGSKA (reference sequence). CDR3 sequence reads: CSARDPVIYEQFF. The CDR3 DNA is TGCAGTGCTAGAGACCCCGTCATCTATGAGCAGTTCTTC.

This clonotype was seen a handful of times. This chain uses TRBV7-6 with TRBJ2-7, with TRBD1 matching over 7 bases. This CDR3 comprises 15 residues. Germline V CDR1 and CDR2: SGHVS, FNYEAQ. J was trimmed by 0 bases and V by 3 bases; bases with no gene match: 5. The DNA of the CDR3 is TGTGCCAGCAGCTTGGGGACAGACAGCTCCTACGAGCAGTACGTC. Protein sequence: CASSLGTDSSYEQYV.

This clonotype showed up many times. The J gene is TRBJ1-2, the V gene TRBV5-1; tentative D call: TRBD1 (5 bases). Germline loops: CDR1 SGHRS, CDR2 YFSETQ. V lost 1 base to trimming and J lost 7 bases, with 17 bases between them. The CDR3 totals 15 residues. The CDR3 region is CASSLIQSGTLGYTF. For the CDR3, the DNA is TGCGCCAGCAGCTTGATCCAGTCCGGGACTCTTGGCTACACCTTC.

The sample holds many counts of this clonotype. The chain couples TRBV10-3 to TRBJ2-1; a weak D match, TRBD2 (5 bases). Germline loops: CDR1 ENHRY, CDR2 SYGVKD. Deletions cut 2 bases from V and 0 bases from J, with 8 bases between. This CDR3 region has 15 residues. The CDR3 loop reads CAISEKGSSYNEQFF. CDR3 DNA sequence: TGTGCCATCAGTGAGAAAGGGAGCTCCTACAATGAGCAGTTCTTC.

This clonotype has just a few counts. The rearrangement joins TRBV3-1 to TRBJ2-5; D may correspond to TRBD1 or TRBD2 (5 bases each). The CDR3 totals 15 residues. Looked up from germline, CDR1 is LGHDT and CDR2 is YNNKEL (reference sequence). Trimming stripped 1 base from V and 5 bases from J, with 14 bases between. CDR3 in DNA: TGTGCCAGCAGCCAAGCTGTCAGGGCGGGCGAGACCCAGTACTTC. Protein sequence: CASSQAVRAGETQYF.

The chain carries TRBV7-3 and TRBJ1-1; 8 bases line up with TRBD1. The CDR3 is 14 amino acids. V dropped 6 bases and J dropped 5; count of bases not matched to a gene: 8. Germline V gives CDR1 SGHTA, CDR2 FQGTGA. The CDR3 region is CASRSDRDGTEAFF. Written as DNA, the CDR3 is TGTGCCAGCAGATCGGACAGGGATGGTACTGAAGCTTTCTTT.

This clonotype was detected many times. The chain has TRBV7-9 and TRBJ1-1; no definite D call. The germline CDR1 and CDR2 sequences are SEHNR and FQNEAQ (reference sequence). CDR3 size: 14 residues. The germline V and J ends were trimmed by 1 base and 4 bases, with 10 bases remaining between them. CDR3 sequence reads: CASSLERAGTEAFF. Written as DNA, the CDR3 is TGTGCCAGCAGCTTAGAACGAGCGGGCACTGAAGCTTTCTTT.

V usage is TRBV20-1 and J usage is TRBJ2-5; TRBD2 matches at 8 bases. Germline V gene lookup returns CDR1 DFQATT and CDR2 SNEGSKA (reference sequence). The CDR3 sequence is 14 residues long. V lost 6 bases and J lost 4; bases outside the gene matches: 10. The CDR3 sequence: CSAGAGTRGETQYF. CDR3 nucleotides: TGCAGTGCCGGAGCCGGGACTAGAGGAGAGACCCAGTACTTC.

The chain is built from TRBV24-1 and TRBJ2-5; D unresolved. Trimming pared 4 bases from V and 3 bases from J, leaving 8 bases between. Germline assignment: CDR1 KGHDR and CDR2 SFDVKD. The CDR3 has 13 amino acids. The CDR3 here is CATSESGEETQYF. The CDR3 DNA reads TGTGCCACCAGTGAGTCAGGAGAAGAGACCCAGTACTTC.

The table lists this clonotype with many counts. J is TRBJ1-1 and V is TRBV7-9; D may be TRBD1 (5 bases). Trimming took off 2 bases at V and 8 bases at J, with 9 bases between the two ends. The CDR3 loop spans 12 amino acids. Germline V lookup: CDR1 SEHNR, CDR2 FQNEAQ (reference sequence). DNA of the CDR3: TGTGCCAGCAGCTTACCAGGGTGGGAAGCTTTCTTT. This codes for CASSLPGWEAFF.

This clonotype was found many times. The V gene is TRBV12-3 or TRBV12-4, the J gene TRBJ1-1; 7 bases agree with TRBD1. V gave up 3 bases and J gave up 10 bases; unmatched junction bases: 11. This CDR3 has 14 amino acids. CDR3 loop: CASSFGEAGGAAFF. The CDR3 DNA sequence: TGTGCCAGCAGTTTTGGTGAGGCAGGGGGGGCAGCTTTCTTT.

This clonotype occurred many times. This chain connects TRBV5-1 to TRBJ2-2; TRBD1 agrees at 8 bases. V was clipped by 1 base and J by 3 bases; unmatched bases: 2. The CDR3 length is 15 residues. Germline V lookup: CDR1 SGHRS, CDR2 YFSETQ. The CDR3 DNA reads TGCGCCAGCAGCTTGTTACAGGGGGACACCGGGGAGCTGTTTTTT. Amino acids: CASSLLQGDTGELFF. The entire variable domain, with the rest obtained from reference TRBV5-1 and TRBJ2-2, is as follows: KAGVTQTPRYLIKTRGQQVTLSCSPISGHRSVSWYQQTPGQGLQFLFEYFSETQRNKGNFPGRFSGRQFSNSRSEMNVSTLELGDSALYLCASSLLQGDTGELFFGEGSRLTVL.

The gene calls are TRBV20-1 and TRBJ2-3; D unresolved. V gave up 1 base and J gave up 4 bases, with 18 bases separating them. Germline CDR1 reads DFQATT; CDR2 reads SNEGSKA (reference sequence). The length of the CDR3 is 16 residues. CDR3 nucleotides: TGCAGTGCTAGAGGAAATCCGGCCTCGGCCCCAGATACGCAGTATTTT. Protein: CSARGNPASAPDTQYF.

This clonotype showed up many times. The rearrangement links TRBV7-2 to TRBJ2-2, with D unclear. The CDR3 loop spans 14 amino acids. Trimming stripped 1 base from V and 5 bases from J, with 8 bases between. Germline V lookup: CDR1 SGHTA, CDR2 FQGNSA. The CDR3 loop reads CASSLGPLTGELFF. The CDR3 region has the DNA TGTGCCAGCAGCTTAGGTCCGCTAACCGGGGAGCTGTTTTTT.

This clonotype was recorded at least ten times. The rearrangement joins TRBV5-1 to TRBJ2-3, with 8 bases matching TRBD1. With 0 bases clipped from V and 2 bases from J, the junction kept 5 bases outside the gene matches. Germline-derived CDR1 and CDR2 are SGHRS and YFSETQ. The CDR3 spans 16 residues. The chain's CDR3 is CASSLALGQDTDTQYF. The CDR3 nucleotides are TGCGCCAGCAGCTTGGCCCTGGGACAGGACACAGATACGCAGTATTTT.